This T cell receptor (beta chain) came from a study of response to subunit inactivated influenza vaccine. Notes on the study in general: It was the authors' suggestion that each seasonal influenza vaccination recruits few new T cells.

TCRdb reanalysed the RT-PCR reads using MiXCR and keeps one entry per CDR3 protein. This table has hundreds of thousands of distinct CDR3 sequences, less than 20% appearing once. This clonotype was observed a few times. The antigen remains unidentified. CDR1 and CDR2 from the germline V gene are LNHNV and YYDKDF (reference sequence). Trimming shortened V by 5 bases and J by 8 bases, and 21 bases separated the two germline ends. CDR3 length: 15 amino acids. The starting material was PBMCs from blood, obtained approximately 13 days after vaccination. The chain is built from TRBV15 and TRBJ1-1; D unresolved. This sequence was found in a man aged 50-59 years who received an inactivated influenza vaccine. The DNA for the CDR3 is TGTGCCACCAGCGGGAACTACGGCCTCAAGAGCGAAGCTTTCTTT. Protein: CATSGNYGLKSEAFF.